The T cell receptor beta chain under discussion was sequenced for a study of beta chain features in type 1 diabetes. Expressed TCRB transcripts got sequenced, as all isolated RNA was reverse transcribed. Only in-frame clones appear in the TCRdb table, and some are missing; sequencing was by immunoSEQ multiplex PCR. The data hold approximately 200,000 clones, with more than 9% observed a single time. The CDR3 length is 14 residues. With 2 bases removed from V and 0 bases from J, the gap between germline ends came to 4 bases. CDR1 SGHTA and CDR2 FQGNSA come from the germline V gene. This clone appeared once. What it recognizes is unknown. Findings and caveats of the study: The naive, central memory and Treg TCRB repertoires showed an apparent similarity that was greater among patients than among healthy donors.

The source material was naive CD4+ T cells from blood. The chain employs TRBV7-2 and TRBJ2-2; D not resolved. The receptor comes from a woman aged 18-30 years in good health. Here the CDR3 DNA reads TGTACCAGCAGCTTATATGCGAACACCGGGGAGCTGTTTTTT. Its protein is CTSSLYANTGELFF.